This TCR beta chain is from a study of cytomegalovirus exposure and HLA in healthy donors. Findings and caveats of the study: Reports described diagnosis of cytomegalovirus status by the classifier as highly specific and sensitive.

Primers for the PCR totalled 60 Vbeta and 13 Jbeta. Here immunoSEQ multiplex PCR was the method, and the copy in TCRdb shows in-frame clones only, minus some. This sample yields approximately 190,000 clones, of which roughly 74% are seen a single time; around 5.9% belongs to the top ten. Germline-derived CDR1 and CDR2 are MRHNA and SNTAGT. There are 14 residues in the CDR3. Trimming removed 2 bases from V and 7 bases from J, with 11 bases in between. About this clone: What it binds is unknown.

The sequenced sample was PBMCs. This TCR derives from a woman in her 30s in good health and CMV-seropositive. This sequence joins TRBV6-4 and TRBJ2-2; no definite D call. CDR3 residues: CASSDTPHVGELFF. The CDR3 DNA follows: TGTGCCAGCAGTGACACACCCCACGTCGGGGAGCTGTTTTTT.